This T cell receptor (beta chain) is drawn from a study of blood T cells in healthy people across ages. Losses at the gene ends were 6 bases for V and 3 bases for J; bases not matched to a gene: 8. This CDR3 has 16 amino acids. CDR1 is DFQATT and CDR2 is SNEGSKA in the germline V gene (reference sequence). A second PCR, run for about 7 to 11 cycles, used a sample-barcoded 5' primer plus a J-beta primer mix. Each cDNA molecule carried a tag from a template-switch adaptor that contained 12 random nucleotides. TCRdb processed the 5' RACE reads anew with MiXCR; each CDR3 protein has one entry. The sample has roughly 2 million distinct CDR3 sequences, 40% to 55% seen once; the top ten hold 2% to 2.5%.

The receptor's source is a woman between 35 and 50 years old in good health. The rearrangement links TRBV20-1 to TRBJ2-2; 12 bases are a match to TRBD2. Sequencing input: blood. CDR3 bases: TGCAGTGCGAGACTAGCGGGGGACTACTACACCGGGGAGCTGTTTTTT. Its protein is CSARLAGDYYTGELFF.